Listed here is a single T cell receptor (beta chain). The sample comes from a study of CD8+ T cells in alopecia areata. RNA was isolated and reverse transcribed to cDNA, the sequencing template. Data came from immunoSEQ multiplex PCR; TCRdb stores just in-frame clones and leaves some out. The sample contains roughly 190,000 clones, less than 65% of which appear only once. Germline assignment: CDR1 LGHNA and CDR2 YSLEER. Trimming shortened V by 0 bases and J by 7 bases, and 16 bases separated the two germline ends. This CDR3 is built from 16 residues. Regarding treatment: oral pan-JAK inhibitor, 5-10 mg twice daily.

The rearrangement uses TRBV4-3 and TRBJ1-5; D is possibly TRBD1 (6 bases). The TCR sequence derives from a human donor with alopecia areata. Sequenced material: CD4+ T cells sorted from blood, taken at week 24, from a patient treated with tofacitinib. CDR3 DNA sequence: TGCGCCAGCAGCCAAGATAGGGGCAGGGGAAACCAGCCCCAGCATTTT. This translates into CASSQDRGRGNQPQHF.